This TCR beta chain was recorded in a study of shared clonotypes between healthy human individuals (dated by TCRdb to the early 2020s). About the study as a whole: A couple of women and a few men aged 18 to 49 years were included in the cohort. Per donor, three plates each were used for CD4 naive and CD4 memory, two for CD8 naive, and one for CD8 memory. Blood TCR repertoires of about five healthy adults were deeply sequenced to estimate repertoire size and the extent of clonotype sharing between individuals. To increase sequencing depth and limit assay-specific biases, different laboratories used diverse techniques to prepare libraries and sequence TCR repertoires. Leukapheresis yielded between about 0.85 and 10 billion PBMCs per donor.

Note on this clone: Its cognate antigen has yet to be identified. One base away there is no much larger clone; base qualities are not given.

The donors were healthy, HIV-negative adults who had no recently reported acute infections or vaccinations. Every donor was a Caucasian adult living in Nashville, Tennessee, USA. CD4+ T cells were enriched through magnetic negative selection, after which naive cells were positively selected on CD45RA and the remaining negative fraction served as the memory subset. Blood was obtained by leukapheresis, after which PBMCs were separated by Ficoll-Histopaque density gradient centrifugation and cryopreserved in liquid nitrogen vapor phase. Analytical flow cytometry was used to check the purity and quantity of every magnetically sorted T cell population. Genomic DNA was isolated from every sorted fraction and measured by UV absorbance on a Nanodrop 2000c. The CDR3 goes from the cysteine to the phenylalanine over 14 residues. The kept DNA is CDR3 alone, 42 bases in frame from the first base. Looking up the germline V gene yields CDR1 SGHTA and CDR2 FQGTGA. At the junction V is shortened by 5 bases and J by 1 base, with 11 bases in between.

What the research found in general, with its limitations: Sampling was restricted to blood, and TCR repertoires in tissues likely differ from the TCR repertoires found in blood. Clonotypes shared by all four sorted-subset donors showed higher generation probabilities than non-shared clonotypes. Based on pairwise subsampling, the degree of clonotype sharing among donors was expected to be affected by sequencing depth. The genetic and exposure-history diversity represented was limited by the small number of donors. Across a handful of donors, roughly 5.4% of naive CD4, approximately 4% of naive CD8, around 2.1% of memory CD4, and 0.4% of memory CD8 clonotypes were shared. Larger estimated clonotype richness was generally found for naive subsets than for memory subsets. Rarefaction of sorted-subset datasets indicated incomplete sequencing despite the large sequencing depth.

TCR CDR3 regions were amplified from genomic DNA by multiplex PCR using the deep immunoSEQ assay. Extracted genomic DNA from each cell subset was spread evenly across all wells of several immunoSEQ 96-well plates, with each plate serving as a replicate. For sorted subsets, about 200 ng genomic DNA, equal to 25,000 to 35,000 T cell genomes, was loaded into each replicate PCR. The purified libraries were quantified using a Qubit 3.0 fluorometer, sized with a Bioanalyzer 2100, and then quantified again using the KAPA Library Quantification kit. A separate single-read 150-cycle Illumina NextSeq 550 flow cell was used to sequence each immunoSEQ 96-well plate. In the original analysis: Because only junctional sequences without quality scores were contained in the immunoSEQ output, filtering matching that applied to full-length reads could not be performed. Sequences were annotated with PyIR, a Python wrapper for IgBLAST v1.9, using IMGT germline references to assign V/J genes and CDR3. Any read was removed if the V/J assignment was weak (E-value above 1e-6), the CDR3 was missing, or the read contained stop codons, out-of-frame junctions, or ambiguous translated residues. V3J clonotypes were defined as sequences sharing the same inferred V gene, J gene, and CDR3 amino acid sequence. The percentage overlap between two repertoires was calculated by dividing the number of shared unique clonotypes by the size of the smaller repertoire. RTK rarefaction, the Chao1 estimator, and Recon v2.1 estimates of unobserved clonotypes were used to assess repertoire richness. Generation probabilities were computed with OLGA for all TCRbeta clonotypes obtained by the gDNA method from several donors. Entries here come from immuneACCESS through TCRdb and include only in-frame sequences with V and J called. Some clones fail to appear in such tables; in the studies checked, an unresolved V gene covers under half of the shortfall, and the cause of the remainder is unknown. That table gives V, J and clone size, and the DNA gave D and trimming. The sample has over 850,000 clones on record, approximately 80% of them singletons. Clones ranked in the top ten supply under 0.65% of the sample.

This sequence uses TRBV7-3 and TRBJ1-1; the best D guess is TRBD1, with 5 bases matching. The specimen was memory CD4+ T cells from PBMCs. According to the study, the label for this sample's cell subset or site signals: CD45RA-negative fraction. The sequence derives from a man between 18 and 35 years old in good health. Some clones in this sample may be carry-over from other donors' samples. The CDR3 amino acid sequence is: CASSPRDGNTEAFF. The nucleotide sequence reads TGTGCCAGCAGCCCCCGGGACGGGAACACTGAAGCTTTCTTT.